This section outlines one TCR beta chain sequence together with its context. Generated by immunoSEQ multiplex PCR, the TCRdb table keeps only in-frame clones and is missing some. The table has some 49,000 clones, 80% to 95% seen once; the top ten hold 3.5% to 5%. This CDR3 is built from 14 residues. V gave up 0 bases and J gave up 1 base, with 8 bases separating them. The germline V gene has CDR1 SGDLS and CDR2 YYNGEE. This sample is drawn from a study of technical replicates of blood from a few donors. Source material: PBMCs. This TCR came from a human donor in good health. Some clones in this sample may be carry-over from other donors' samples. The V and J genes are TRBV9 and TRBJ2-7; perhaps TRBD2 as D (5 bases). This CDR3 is CASSVAGESYEQYF. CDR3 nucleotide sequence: TGTGCCAGCAGCGTAGCCGGGGAGTCCTACGAGCAGTACTTC.